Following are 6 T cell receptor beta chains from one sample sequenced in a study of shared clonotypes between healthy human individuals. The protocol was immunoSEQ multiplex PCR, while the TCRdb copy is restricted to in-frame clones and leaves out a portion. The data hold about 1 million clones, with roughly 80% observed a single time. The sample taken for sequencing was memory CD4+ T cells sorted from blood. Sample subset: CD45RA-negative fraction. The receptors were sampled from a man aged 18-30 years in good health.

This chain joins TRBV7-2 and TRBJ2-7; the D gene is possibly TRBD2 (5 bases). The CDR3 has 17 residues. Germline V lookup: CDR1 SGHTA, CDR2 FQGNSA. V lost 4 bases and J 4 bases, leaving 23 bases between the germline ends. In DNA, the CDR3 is TGTGCCAGCAGCTCCCAGCCACGGGGAACCCCCTTGTACGAGCAGTACTTC. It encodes CASSSQPRGTPLYEQYF.

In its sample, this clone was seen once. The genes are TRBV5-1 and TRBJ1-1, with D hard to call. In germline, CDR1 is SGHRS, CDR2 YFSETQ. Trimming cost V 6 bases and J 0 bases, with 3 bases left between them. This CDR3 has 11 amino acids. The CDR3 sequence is CASNMNTEAFF. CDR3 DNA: TGCGCCAGCAATATGAACACTGAAGCTTTCTTT.

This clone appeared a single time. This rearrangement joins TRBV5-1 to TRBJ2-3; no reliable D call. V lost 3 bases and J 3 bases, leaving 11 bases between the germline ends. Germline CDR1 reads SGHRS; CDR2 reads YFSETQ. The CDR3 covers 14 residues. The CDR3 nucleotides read TGCGCCAGCAGCTCCTCGGGTCGGACAGATACGCAGTATTTT. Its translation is CASSSSGRTDTQYF.

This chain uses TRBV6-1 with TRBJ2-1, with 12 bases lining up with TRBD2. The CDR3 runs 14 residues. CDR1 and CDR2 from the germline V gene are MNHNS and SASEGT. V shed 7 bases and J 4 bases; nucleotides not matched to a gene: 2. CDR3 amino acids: CASTGLAGYNEQFF. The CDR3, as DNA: TGTGCCAGCACTGGACTAGCGGGGTACAATGAGCAGTTCTTC.

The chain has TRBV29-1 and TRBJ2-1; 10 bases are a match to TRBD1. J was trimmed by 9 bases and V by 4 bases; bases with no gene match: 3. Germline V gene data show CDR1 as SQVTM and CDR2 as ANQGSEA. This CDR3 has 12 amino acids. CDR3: CSVGTGGSEQFF. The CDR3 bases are TGCAGCGTTGGGACAGGGGGTAGTGAGCAGTTCTTC.

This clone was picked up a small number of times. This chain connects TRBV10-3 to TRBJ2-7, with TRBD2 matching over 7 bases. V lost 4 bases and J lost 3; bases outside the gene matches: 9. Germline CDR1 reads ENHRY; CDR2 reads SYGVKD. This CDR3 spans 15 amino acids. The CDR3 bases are TGTGCCATCAGTGGGGGCGGGAGATGGAGCTACGAGCAGTACTTC. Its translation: CAISGGGRWSYEQYF.